This T cell receptor (beta chain) is from a study of cytomegalovirus exposure and HLA in healthy donors. Findings and limits, study-wide: In a later analysis, DRB1 alleles had the most associated TCRs; HLA-C alleles the fewest.

In the PCR, 60 Vbeta and 13 Jbeta primers were used. Method: immunoSEQ multiplex PCR; TCRdb's copy keeps in-frame clones and lacks some. This table holds roughly 130,000 clones, 80% found once. About this clone itself: Its antigen is still unknown.

CDR3 size: 14 residues. The germline gives CDR1 SGHRS, CDR2 YFSETQ. V was clipped by 4 bases and J by 2 bases, with 11 bases between them. The chain employs TRBV5-1 and TRBJ2-3; tentatively, D is TRBD2 (6 bases). The sample taken for sequencing was PBMCs. The TCR originated in a male donor in good health and CMV-seronegative. DNA of the CDR3: TGCGCCAGCAGCATTAGCGGCCCCACAGATACGCAGTATTTT. This codes for CASSISGPTDTQYF.